What follows describes a single T cell receptor (beta chain). Its antigen is currently unknown. Germline V gene data show CDR1 as SEHNR and CDR2 as FQNEAQ (reference sequence). This CDR3 is 13 amino acids long. Trimming removed 5 bases from V and 6 bases from J; junction bases left unmatched: 3. The data belong to a study of beta chain features in type 1 diabetes. Overall study context: All samples yielded 107,917,701 examined sorted cells.

Reverse transcription of all isolated RNA meant that expressed TCRB transcripts were sequenced. Sequencing used immunoSEQ multiplex PCR; TCRdb keeps in-frame clones, though not all of them. The table lists some 130,000 clones, approximately 10% of them singletons. Notes on the study in general: Insertions at VDJ junctions were less frequent in type 1 diabetes patients. These patients also deleted more nucleotides at the same junctions. For Type 1 diabetes patients, all four CD4+ subsets carried TCRB CDR3s that were moderately but significantly shorter.

Cell sorting via CD45RO/CCR7/CD25/CD127/CD95/CD27 was performed to obtain CD4+ naive, central memory, regulatory and stem cell-like memory cells. V gene TRBV7-9 combines with J gene TRBJ2-2, with 7 bases aligning to TRBD1. The receptor was derived from a man in his thirties or forties with type 1 diabetes. Sequencing input: central memory CD4+ T cells from blood. The CDR3 loop reads CASSPDRAGELFF. The CDR3 region has the DNA TGTGCCAGCAGCCCAGACAGGGCCGGGGAGCTGTTTTTT.